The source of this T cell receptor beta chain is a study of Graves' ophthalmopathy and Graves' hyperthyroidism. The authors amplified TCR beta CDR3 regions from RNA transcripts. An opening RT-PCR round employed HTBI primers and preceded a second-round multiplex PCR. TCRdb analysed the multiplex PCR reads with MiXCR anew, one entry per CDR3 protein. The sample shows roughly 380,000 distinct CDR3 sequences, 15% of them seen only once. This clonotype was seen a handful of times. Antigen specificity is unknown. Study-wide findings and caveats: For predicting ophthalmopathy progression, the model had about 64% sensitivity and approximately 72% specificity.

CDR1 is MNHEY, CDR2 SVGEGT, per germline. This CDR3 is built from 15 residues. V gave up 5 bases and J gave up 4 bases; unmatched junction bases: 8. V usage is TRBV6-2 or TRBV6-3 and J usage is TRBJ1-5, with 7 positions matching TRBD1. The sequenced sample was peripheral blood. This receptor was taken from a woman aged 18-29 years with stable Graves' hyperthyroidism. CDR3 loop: CASSNRQGGNQPQHF. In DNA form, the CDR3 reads TGTGCCAGCAGTAACCGACAGGGAGGGAATCAGCCCCAGCATTTT.